This T cell receptor (beta chain) was found in a study of cytomegalovirus exposure and HLA in healthy donors (dated by TCRdb to 2017 to 2019). Looking at the study overall: An earlier analysis of roughly 630 of the donors reported 250 to 350 Gb of sequence data and some 120 million unique TCR beta sequences from 150 million to 200 million T cells. Approximately 300 gigabases of sequencing data and roughly 81 million unique TCR sequences made up an early release that covered several hundred HLA-typed donors. Of the roughly 400 genotyped donors, about 80% fell in the genetic ancestry cluster associated with self-reported Caucasian donors. The study was designed to test whether signatures of past pathogen exposure could be identified by cataloging public T cell receptors. Using immunosequencing, the study profiled T cell repertoires from around 670 subjects and related those repertoires to cytomegalovirus serostatus. Along with the approximately 600-subject first cohort, a separate validation cohort of over a hundred different subjects was used. To predict cytomegalovirus infection status, the study combined high-throughput TCR immunosequencing, statistical association of individual TCRs with disease status, and machine learning. A later analysis re-examined previously published TCR beta repertoires from about 700 donors and added high-resolution HLA genotyping to investigate patterns of TCR occurrence. The later analysis used no new phenotypic data to find candidate immune exposures, relying instead on TCR beta sequences and their occurrence across donors. An earlier analysis of 587 of the donors used high-throughput TCR beta sequencing to judge whether each TCR beta V gene segment behaved as functional or pseudogenic. Donor age, sex, ethnicity and CMV serostatus were compiled alongside the repertoire data. Genome-wide SNP genotypes for about three fifths of the roughly 700 donors were used in a later genetic analysis, which treated that subset as a discovery cohort. All discovery cohort repertoires had been generated on a single sequencing platform. HLA typing included class I and class II loci at four-digit resolution. The number of donors typed differed by locus, with roughly 629-640 for A, B, C, DRB1 and DQB1, roughly 520 for DQA1, some 570 for DPA1, and some 470 for DPB1. Four to six DR-DQ haplotypes were handled as single units for association and clustering, since linkage in the cohort was strong. Across under 500 genotyped donors of the cohort, an average of about 250,000 unique TCR beta nucleotide sequences per donor were sequenced, and roughly 20% of those sequences were non-productive. Here is what the overall study found, with its caveats: Presence/absence analyses assumed roughly uniform sequencing depth across donors, an assumption that may not hold. In a later analysis, most CMV-associated TCR beta chains were found to appear HLA-restricted, with HLA associations seemingly driven largely by CMV exposure. The earlier analysis of approximately 560 of the donors excluded around 17 rarely observed V segments, including chromosome 9 orphons, because counts were too low. Most TCR sequences were observed very rarely across donors, whereas some public TCRs were present in many individuals. In both the original and validation cohorts, the classifier was reported to diagnose cytomegalovirus status with high specificity and sensitivity. In a later analysis, HLA-associated TCR beta chains were found to be more clonally expanded and to have lower generation probabilities than equally common non-associated chains. In a later genetic analysis, fewer N-insertions in productive TCRs were reported among donors in an Asian-associated ancestry cluster than the approximately 670-donor mean. A few of the identified cytomegalovirus-associated TCR beta chains were confirmed in vitro to be specific for cytomegalovirus antigens. An association between a missense DCLRE1C variant and V-gene and J-gene trimming of TCR beta chains was found in a later genetic analysis and replicated in an independent cohort. In this cohort, only TCR beta chains were sequenced, and detectable features were limited by the absence of alpha or paired-chain data. The only immune exposure information available for the cohort was CMV serostatus. Specific HLA alleles were associated with 15,000 to 20,000 TCR beta sequences at a false discovery rate of 0.05 in a later analysis. The authors suggested that the approach could potentially be generalized to other disease states and immunological phenotypes. In an earlier analysis of a few hundred of the donors, most TCR beta V segments were observed in productive rearrangements about 90% or about 30% of the time, broadly matching IMGT annotations. Because the 87-base-pair reads could not distinguish some IMGT-functional V segments, including TRBV6-2 and TRBV6-3, those segments were excluded. In a later analysis, TCR association rates were found to vary across HLA loci, with the most associated TCRs seen for DRB1 alleles and the fewest for HLA-C alleles. A further reported finding was that TCR beta sequences accurately predicted the HLA-A and HLA-B alleles for most subjects in the first cohort. When HLA alleles, especially DR and DQ, strongly co-occurred, attributing TCR associations to individual alleles was difficult. A group of highly shared sequence variants was considered likely to be a technical artifact of the sequencing pipeline. A total of 150 or so TCR beta chains were listed by the study as associated with cytomegalovirus. Several of the top co-occurrence clusters appeared to be linked to parvovirus B19, influenza, CMV and Epstein-Barr virus, according to a later analysis. Because some donors lacked HLA typing at each locus, the association tests relied only on the typed subset. Correlated functional status among segregating V segments might reflect linkage disequilibrium, but an unknown experimental factor could not be ruled out.

Trimming accounts for 5 bases at V and 4 bases at J, while the number of junction bases matched to no gene is 10. Counted from cysteine to phenylalanine, this CDR3 has 16 amino acids. The CDR3 DNA has 48 bases and is translated from base 1. The CDR1 and CDR2 encoded by the germline V gene (reference sequence) are SEHNR and FQNEAQ. The cohort comprised under 700 healthy bone marrow donors. Cohort members were all nominally healthy when sampled, although unrecorded immune exposures were likely present. The donor was CMV seronegative and was included in the group of 352 seronegative cohort members. A peripheral blood sample was provided by each donor, and peripheral blood mononuclear cells were used for TCR beta sequencing. Genomic DNA was extracted from the blood cell samples with the Qiagen DNeasy Blood Extraction Kit. This clone was recorded only once. Its specific antigen is unknown. No quality values exist for individual bases; no much larger clone is one base distant.

The method was the immunoSEQ multiplex PCR assay. For the multiplex PCR, a mixture combining 60 forward primers for TCR Vbeta segments and 13 reverse primers for TCR Jbeta segments was used. Amplification of the CDR3 region of rearranged TCR beta genes was performed with a multiplex PCR assay on genomic DNA. The Illumina HiSeq System was used to sequence the amplified TCR beta libraries as 87-base-pair reads. The original pipeline was this. A later analysis tallied 80 million to 95 million unique TCR beta chains across the 666 repertoires, and approximately 9.9 million of those chains were shared by two or more donors. Raw reads were error-corrected and collapsed into unique sequences by a nearest-neighbor algorithm in which closely related sequences were merged to remove PCR and sequencing errors. To assign V, D and J gene segments, CDR3 sequences were aligned to IMGT reference sequences. For a sequence to be retained, a match of at least six nucleotides to both a V gene segment and a J gene segment was required. A rearrangement counted as productive if the CDR3 had no stop codons and remained in frame with V and J, and every other rearrangement counted as non-productive. CDR3 was defined by IMGT convention, running from the second conserved V-encoded cysteine to the conserved J-encoded phenylalanine. The earlier analysis of about 640 of the donors excluded any sequence lacking an unambiguous match to a single V gene segment. An earlier analysis of about 600 of the donors called V segments functional above 56.7% productive rearrangements and segregating when the between-donor standard deviation exceeded 5%. A statistical classification framework was built to diagnose cytomegalovirus status from the catalog of TCR beta chain sequences. In a later analysis, V and J genes were assigned by comparing TCR nucleotide sequences against IMGT/GENE-DB human TR gene sequences. In a later analysis, CDR3 sequences and most-parsimonious VDJ recombination scenarios were assigned using the TCRdist pipeline. A later analysis defined each TCR beta chain by its CDR3 amino acid sequence plus V-gene family, and excluded reads lacking a unique V-gene family. To address suspected cross-contamination and a sequencing artifact, a later analysis removed over 500 highly shared, low-generation-probability nucleotide sequences. A later analysis calculated a clonal expansion index for each public chain from normalized within-repertoire ranks of inferred template counts. Generation probabilities in a later analysis came from a VDJ recombination model fitted to out-of-frame rearrangements, and those results were checked against IGoR. Hypergeometric tests were used in a later analysis to score TCR-TCR, TCR-HLA and TCR-CMV co-occurrence, with a repertoire-size bias correction applied to the TCR pairs. To estimate false discovery rates, a later analysis permuted the HLA or CMV assignments 20 times. In a later analysis, co-occurring TCRs were grouped with DBSCAN, and TCRdist sequence similarity was added when clustering was performed within HLA-allele-positive subsets. Repertoires with fewer than 30,000 or more than 120,000 public chains were left out of co-occurrence clustering, as were about five repertoires with anomalous nucleotide sharing. TCRdb holds this immuneACCESS table with in-frame rearrangements only. Some clones are missing; in checked studies, unresolved V genes explain under half, and the rest has no known cause. V and J calls and clone size are given by that table; D and trimming were obtained from the DNA. In this sample the table shows 100,000 to 150,000 clones, roughly 73% of which occur a single time. Of the sample, 1.1% falls within the top ten clones.

The chain employs TRBV7-9 and TRBJ2-7; TRBD1 fits 11 bases in the junction. Sequencing was carried out using PBMCs. The receptor was derived from a male donor in good health and CMV-seronegative. CDR3 sequence: CASSHRTGTGGYEQYF. The DNA sequence is TGTGCCAGCAGCCATCGGACCGGGACAGGGGGGTACGAGCAGTACTTC.